The 22 T cell receptor beta chains reported below all come from one sample, sequenced in a study of shared clonotypes between healthy human individuals. Naive CD8 cells were CD45RO-negative, positively selected for CCR7, excluding terminally differentiated effector memory CD45RA+ cells. The repertoire was sequenced with immunoSEQ multiplex PCR; TCRdb's copy has only in-frame clones and lacks some. There are about 2.1 million clones in the sample; roughly 93% occur only once, and around 1.7% lies in the top ten. Sequenced sample: naive CD8+ T cells from PBMCs. The receptors were gathered from a man aged 18 to 30 in good health. Some clones in this sample may be carry-over from other donors' samples.

The chain is built from TRBV7-2 and TRBJ1-2, with TRBD1 as a possible D gene (5 bases). Deletions cut 5 bases from V and 5 bases from J, with 12 bases between. Germline V gives CDR1 SGHTA, CDR2 FQGNSA. This CDR3 is 13 amino acids long. CDR3 in amino acids: CASSEDILYGYTF. DNA for the CDR3: TGTGCCAGCAGCGAGGACATCCTATATGGCTACACCTTC. The full variable domain, in which reference TRBV7-2 and TRBJ1-2 provide the parts outside the CDR3, is GAGVSQSPSNKVTEKGKDVELRCDPISGHTALYWYRQSLGQGLEFLIYFQGNSAPDKSGLPSDRFSAERTGGSVSTLTIQRTQQEDSAVYLCASSEDILYGYTFGSGTRLTVV.

The DNA for the CDR3 is TGTGCCAGCAGTTTGTGGGGGACTAGCGCTGAGAATGAGCAGTTCTTC. It yields the protein CASSLWGTSAENEQFF. The chain combines TRBV28 with TRBJ2-1, with TRBD2 identical over 10 bases. CDR1 is MDHEN and CDR2 is SYDVKM in the germline V gene. The junction had 9 bases not matched to a gene; V was cut back by 3 bases and J by 7 bases. This CDR3 has 16 amino acids.

The J gene is TRBJ2-1, the V gene TRBV11-2; TRBD2 matches 9 bases. CDR3 size: 17 residues. V trimming: 1 base; J trimming: 7 bases; junction bases outside the gene matches: 11. Germline CDR1 and CDR2: SGHAT and FQNNGV. The CDR3 DNA is TGTGCCAGCAGCTTAGGTCAAGGGCTAGCGGGAAAGAATGAGCAGTTCTTC. The encoded protein is CASSLGQGLAGKNEQFF.

This clone is a singleton in its sample. The genes are TRBV19 and TRBJ2-7; D is ambiguous. The germline V gene encodes CDR1 LNHDA and CDR2 SQIVND (reference sequence). The CDR3 runs to 13 residues. Deletions cut 3 bases from V and 3 bases from J, with 9 bases between. In nucleotides, the CDR3 is TGTGCCAGTAGTATGAGTCTAAACTACGAGCAGTACTTC. Its translation is CASSMSLNYEQYF.

The rearrangement joins TRBV7-9 to TRBJ1-2; the D gene is possibly TRBD1 (5 bases). V gave up 1 base and J gave up 8 bases, with 11 bases separating them. Germline-derived CDR1 and CDR2 are SEHNR and FQNEAQ (reference sequence). CDR3 length equals 13 residues. The CDR3 nucleotides read TGTGCCAGCAGCTTAGAAGCAGGGAGAGGCTACACCTTC. Amino acid sequence: CASSLEAGRGYTF.

J is TRBJ2-1 and V is TRBV11-2; 13 bases match TRBD2. CDR3 length: 16 amino acids. Trimming at V came to 6 bases and at J to 8 bases, leaving 10 bases not matched to a gene. In germline, CDR1 is SGHAT, CDR2 FQNNGV. The CDR3 region is CASSFGLAGVIDEQFF. CDR3 bases: TGTGCCAGCAGTTTCGGACTAGCGGGAGTTATCGATGAGCAGTTCTTC.

The CDR3 bases are TGTGCCAGCAGGTTAGGCTCAAGCTACGAGCAGTACTTC. This gives the protein CASRLGSSYEQYF. This chain joins TRBV2 and TRBJ2-7; no clear D gene. The CDR3 is 13 amino acids. Germline assignment: CDR1 SNHLY and CDR2 FYNNEI. Trimming left V 6 bases short and J 3 bases short, with 12 bases between.

This clone appeared once. The chain is built from TRBV7-8 and TRBJ2-7; TRBD2 matches at 9 bases. Germline CDR1 reads SGHVS; CDR2 reads FQNEAQ. The CDR3 totals 13 residues. V dropped 8 bases and J dropped 3; count of bases not matched to a gene: 5. In DNA form, the CDR3 reads TGTGCCAGCGCCGGGACTAGCAGCTACGAGCAGTACTTC. It encodes CASAGTSSYEQYF.

Turning to this clone: Distinct nucleotide sequences in the sample also encode this CDR3. The gene calls are TRBV28 and TRBJ1-5; D might be TRBD1 (6 bases). The length of the CDR3 is 14 residues. From germline, CDR1 is MDHEN and CDR2 SYDVKM. V was trimmed by 2 bases and J by 1 base, leaving 6 bases between them. CDR3 loop: CASSLTGSNQPQHF. CDR3 sequence (DNA): TGTGCCAGCAGTTTAACAGGGAGCAATCAGCCCCAGCATTTT.

This clone has a single count. The same CDR3 also results from other DNA sequences found in this sample. The gene calls are TRBV11-2 and TRBJ2-7, with unresolved D. Germline V CDR1 and CDR2: SGHAT, FQNNGV. The CDR3 is made up of 13 amino acids. The ends were cut back, 5 bases at V and 1 base at J, with 9 bases in the middle. CDR3 in amino acids: CASSPSPSYEQYF. The DNA of the CDR3 is TGTGCCAGCAGCCCAAGCCCGTCCTACGAGCAGTACTTC. The full variable domain, completed using reference TRBV11-2 and TRBJ2-7, is EAGVAQSPRYKIIEKRQSVAFWCNPISGHATLYWYQQILGQGPKLLIQFQNNGVVDDSQLPKDRFSAERLKGVDSTLKIQPAKLEDSAVYLCASSPSPSYEQYFGPGTRLTVT.

The chain joins TRBV2 to TRBJ2-5, with D possibly being TRBD1 (6 bases). CDR3 length: 14 amino acids. CDR1 is SNHLY, CDR2 FYNNEI, per germline. V dropped 4 bases and J dropped 5 bases, with 14 bases sitting between them. CDR3 coding DNA: TGTGCCAGCAGTGGGCCCTTGAGGGGGGAGACCCAGTACTTC. Translating gives CASSGPLRGETQYF. The variable domain in full, completed from reference TRBV2 and TRBJ2-5, reads EPEVTQTPSHQVTQMGQEVILRCVPISNHLYFYWYRQILGQKVEFLVSFYNNEISEKSEIFDDQFSVERPDGSNFTLKIRSTKLEDSAMYFCASSGPLRGETQYFGPGTRLLVL.

This sequence joins TRBV4-1 and TRBJ2-1; D is ambiguous. The CDR3 has 13 residues. Trimming took off 1 base at V and 8 bases at J, with 9 bases between the two ends. Per the germline V gene, CDR1 is MGHRA and CDR2 is YSYEKL. CDR3 loop: CASSQATFDEQFF. The CDR3, as DNA: TGCGCCAGCAGCCAAGCCACTTTCGATGAGCAGTTCTTC.

The chain has TRBV18 and TRBJ2-1, with TRBD2 identical over 7 bases. This CDR3 is 18 amino acids long. V lost 6 bases to trimming and J lost 1 base; unmatched junction nucleotides: 15. Per germline, CDR1 KGHSH and CDR2 LQKENI. The CDR3 sequence: CASSPLVGEGLSYNEQFF. CDR3 DNA sequence: TGTGCCAGCTCCCCCCTCGTCGGGGAGGGCCTTTCCTACAATGAGCAGTTCTTC. The variable domain in full, with the rest retrieved from reference TRBV18 and TRBJ2-1, is NAGVMQNPRHLVRRRGQEARLRCSPMKGHSHVYWYRQLPEEGLKFMVYLQKENIIDESGMPKERFSAEFPKEGPSILRIQQVVRGDSAAYFCASSPLVGEGLSYNEQFFGPGTRLTVL.

The V gene is TRBV27, the J gene TRBJ2-3, with TRBD2 as a possible D gene (5 bases). V gave up 5 bases and J gave up 8 bases, with 20 bases separating them. The CDR3 covers 15 residues. Germline V gene sequence: CDR1 MNHEY, CDR2 SMNVEV (reference sequence). The CDR3 region is CASSPLPTISVTQYF. The CDR3 coding sequence is TGTGCCAGCAGTCCACTCCCGACTATTAGCGTTACGCAGTATTTT.

The V gene is TRBV28, the J gene TRBJ2-7; 8 positions agree with TRBD1. V shed 7 bases, J shed 4 bases, and the junction held 9 bases outside the gene matches. There are 14 residues in the CDR3. CDR1 and CDR2 from the germline V gene are MDHEN and SYDVKM. The CDR3, as DNA: TGTGCCAGCACCATCCAGGGGGCGACGTACGAGCAGTACTTC. It is translated as CASTIQGATYEQYF.

This clone was seen once. The J gene is TRBJ2-5, the V gene TRBV2; D is unclear. The CDR3 spans 14 residues. Trimming removed 6 bases at V and 5 bases at J, with 16 bases between. Germline V gene sequence: CDR1 SNHLY, CDR2 FYNNEI. CDR3 region: CASSPTGVMETQYF. DNA of the CDR3: TGTGCCAGCAGCCCAACTGGGGTGATGGAGACCCAGTACTTC.

The V and J genes are TRBV27 and TRBJ2-7; D call uncertain. Per the germline V gene, CDR1 is MNHEY and CDR2 is SMNVEV (reference sequence). Trimming removed 5 bases at V and 5 bases at J, with 16 bases between. CDR3 length: 14 amino acids. This chain's CDR3 is CASSLRTRSDEQYF. In DNA, the CDR3 is TGTGCCAGCAGTCTCCGAACCCGGTCCGACGAGCAGTACTTC.

The gene calls are TRBV6-5 and TRBJ1-1, with 7 bases fitting TRBD1. Germline CDR1 and CDR2: MNHEY and SVGAGI. V lost 5 bases to trimming and J lost 5 bases; unmatched junction nucleotides: 5. This CDR3 is built from 13 residues. CDR3 residues: CASSEGGWTEAFF. CDR3 nucleotide sequence: TGTGCCAGCAGTGAAGGGGGCTGGACTGAAGCTTTCTTT.

This chain joins TRBV19 and TRBJ2-6; D may be TRBD2 (5 bases). CDR1 and CDR2 from the germline V gene are LNHDA and SQIVND (reference sequence). Trimming cost V 7 bases and J 1 base, with 11 bases left between them. The CDR3 has 15 amino acids. CDR3 sequence reads: CASTPSGSGANVLTF. The CDR3 coding sequence is TGTGCCAGTACTCCCTCGGGGTCTGGGGCCAACGTCCTGACTTTC.

This chain uses TRBV6-1 with TRBJ2-7; D gene ambiguous. The V end was cut by 6 bases, the J end by 3 bases, with 9 bases between. CDR1 and CDR2 from the germline V gene are MNHNS and SASEGT. The CDR3 is 12 amino acids. CDR3 nucleotide sequence: TGTGCCAGCAGGTCCCGTTTCTACGAGCAGTACTTC. This gives the protein CASRSRFYEQYF.

The chain is built from TRBV4-2 and TRBJ2-1, with 8 positions matching TRBD2. The CDR3 covers 16 residues. V shed 6 bases, J shed 6 bases, and the junction held 13 bases outside the gene matches. The germline V gene has CDR1 LGHNA and CDR2 YNFKEQ. The CDR3 here is CASSPLGREAGNEQFF. CDR3 in DNA: TGTGCCAGCAGTCCCTTGGGGCGGGAGGCGGGCAATGAGCAGTTCTTC.

J is TRBJ2-7 and V is TRBV28; D could derive from TRBD1 or TRBD2 (6 bases each). Trimming stripped 4 bases from V and 2 bases from J, with 18 bases between. Germline V CDR1 and CDR2: MDHEN, SYDVKM. This CDR3 spans 16 amino acids. The CDR3 coding sequence is TGTGCCAGCAGTTCTCTTAGGGGGGCGGGGACCTACGAGCAGTACTTC. It is translated as CASSSLRGAGTYEQYF.